The rows below give T cell receptor beta chains drawn from one sample of a study of blood T cell repertoires in COVID-19. The method was immunoSEQ multiplex PCR; TCRdb's version includes in-frame clones alone and lacks a portion of them. Of 200,000 to 250,000 clones in the sample, 70% to 90% were seen once. The sequencing sample was made of PBMCs or T cells enriched from blood (not recorded which). The receptors derive from a woman in her forties or fifties with acute COVID-19. Each CDR3 is given with its conserved first and last residue. The D gene is left open where the match is weak.

>TRBV19|TRBD1|TRBJ2-2
CASNPGTGNTGELFF
>TRBV7-3|TRBD1|TRBJ1-5
CASRQGVNSNQPQHF
>TRBV11-2|.|TRBJ1-1
CASSQGNMNTEAFF
>TRBV14|TRBD1|TRBJ1-2
CASSRTGGDSNYGYTF
>TRBV7-8|TRBD2|TRBJ2-4
CASSLVRLAGHLAKNIQYF
>TRBV5-5|TRBD1|TRBJ1-5
CASSFGQGDQPQHF
>TRBV7-9|.|TRBJ1-1
CASSSPGTGSTEAFF
>TRBV7-9|.|TRBJ1-2
CASSLVVGSTREPNYGYTF
>TRBV7-8|.|TRBJ1-6
CASSLSASSYNSPLHF
>TRBV2|.|TRBJ1-1
CAGILNTEAFF
>TRBV4-3|.|TRBJ1-1
CASSRNRAEAFF
>TRBV30|.|TRBJ1-6
CASRGSQNSPLHF
>TRBV3-1/TRBV3-2|.|TRBJ2-3
CASSPNTDTQYF
>TRBV20-1|.|TRBJ1-5
CSASSTDSNQPQHF
>TRBV7-2|.|TRBJ1-1
CASSWTENTEAFF
>TRBV2|.|TRBJ1-2
CASSEDARGYGYTF
>TRBV10-1|.|TRBJ2-4
CASSETLTSSQYF
>TRBV27|.|TRBJ2-3
CASSPPGQGRTDTQYF
>TRBV6-1|.|TRBJ2-5
CASSERGQGTETQYF
>TRBV18|TRBD1|TRBJ1-5
CASSTTGDRGYGQPQHF
>TRBV3-1/TRBV3-2|.|TRBJ1-3
CASNSGSGNTIYF
>TRBV25-1|.|TRBJ1-2
CASSGRGYGYTF
>TRBV3-1/TRBV3-2|TRBD1|TRBJ2-7
CASSRLDRGSYEQYF
>TRBV5-8|.|TRBJ1-5
CASSLLGAQHQPQHF
>TRBV30|TRBD1|TRBJ1-4
CAWSEWGGRDRRKLFF
>TRBV14|.|TRBJ1-3
CASSQGGSSGNTIYF
>TRBV5-1|.|TRBJ1-2
CASSLVAESNYGYTF
>TRBV3-1/TRBV3-2|.|TRBJ2-5
CASSHFGPQETQYF
>TRBV5-6|TRBD2|TRBJ2-3
CASSLELAGGSSRADTQYF
>TRBV9|.|TRBJ2-7
CASSFVGPSYEQYF
>TRBV28|.|TRBJ2-5
CASSRPRRADQETQYF
>TRBV9|TRBD1|TRBJ1-1
CASSGGQGGGVNTEAFF
>TRBV7-9|.|TRBJ1-2
CASSPKKNPNYGYTF
>TRBV3-1/TRBV3-2|TRBD1|TRBJ1-2
CASSQGGQGTNYGYTF
>TRBV4-3|TRBD1|TRBJ1-1
CASRFRTGTEAFF
>TRBV2|.|TRBJ1-5
CASSPFPGEQPQHF
>TRBV4-1|TRBD1|TRBJ1-1
CASSQDRTGGTEAFF
>TRBV10-2|.|TRBJ2-7
CALALYREGEQYF
>TRBV3-1/TRBV3-2|.|TRBJ1-1
CASRFLTGQDTEAFF
>TRBV18|TRBD1|TRBJ1-2
CASSPRTPDRGSGGYTF
>TRBV7-6|.|TRBJ2-3
CASSFRQDTQYF